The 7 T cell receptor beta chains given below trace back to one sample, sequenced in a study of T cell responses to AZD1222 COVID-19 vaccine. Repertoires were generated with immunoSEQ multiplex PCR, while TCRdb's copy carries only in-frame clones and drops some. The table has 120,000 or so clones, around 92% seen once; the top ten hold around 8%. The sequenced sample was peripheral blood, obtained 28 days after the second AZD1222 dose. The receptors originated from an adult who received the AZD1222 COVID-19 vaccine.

CDR3 loop: CASSGENYNSPLHF. The DNA for the CDR3 is TGTGCCAGCAGTGGGGAAAACTATAATTCACCCCTCCACTTT. This rearrangement joins TRBV25-1 to TRBJ1-6; D is ambiguous. The length of the CDR3 is 14 residues. CDR1 is MGHDK, CDR2 SYGVNS, per germline. V was clipped by 4 bases and J by 3 bases, with 7 bases between them.

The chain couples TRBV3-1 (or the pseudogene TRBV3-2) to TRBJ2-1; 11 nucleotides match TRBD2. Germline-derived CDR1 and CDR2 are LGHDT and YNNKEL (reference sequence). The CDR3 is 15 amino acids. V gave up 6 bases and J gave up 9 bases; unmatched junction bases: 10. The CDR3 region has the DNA TGTGCCAGCAGTCTTAGCGGGAGGGGGAGGGGTGAGCAGTTCTTC. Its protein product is CASSLSGRGRGEQFF.

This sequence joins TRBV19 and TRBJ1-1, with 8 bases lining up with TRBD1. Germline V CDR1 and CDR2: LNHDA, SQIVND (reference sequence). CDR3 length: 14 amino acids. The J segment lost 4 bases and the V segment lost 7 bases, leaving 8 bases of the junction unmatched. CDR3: CASTKFQGATEAFF. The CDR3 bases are TGTGCCAGTACTAAATTCCAGGGGGCCACTGAAGCTTTCTTT.

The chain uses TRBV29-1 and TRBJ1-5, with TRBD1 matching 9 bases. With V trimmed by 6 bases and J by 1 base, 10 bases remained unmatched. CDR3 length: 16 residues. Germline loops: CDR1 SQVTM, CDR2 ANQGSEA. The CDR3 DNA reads TGCAGCGTCCTCACAGGGGGCTTTTCAAGCAATCAGCCCCAGCATTTT. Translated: CSVLTGGFSSNQPQHF.

The CDR3 coding sequence is TGTGCCAGCAGTGGCTTTGGGGAAAGTGTTGAAAAACTGTTTTTT. Its translation is CASSGFGESVEKLFF. The J gene is TRBJ1-4, the V gene TRBV2; D not certain. V was pared by 4 bases and J by 7 bases, with 16 bases between. Germline CDR1 is SNHLY and CDR2 is FYNNEI. This CDR3 is built from 15 residues.

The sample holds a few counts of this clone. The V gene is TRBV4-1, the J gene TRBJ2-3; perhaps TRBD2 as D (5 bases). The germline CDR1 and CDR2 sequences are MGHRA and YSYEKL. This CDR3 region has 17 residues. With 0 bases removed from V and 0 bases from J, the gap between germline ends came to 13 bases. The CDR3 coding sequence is TGCGCCAGCAGCCAAGAAACCAGCGGAGCTAGCACAGATACGCAGTATTTT. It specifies CASSQETSGASTDTQYF.

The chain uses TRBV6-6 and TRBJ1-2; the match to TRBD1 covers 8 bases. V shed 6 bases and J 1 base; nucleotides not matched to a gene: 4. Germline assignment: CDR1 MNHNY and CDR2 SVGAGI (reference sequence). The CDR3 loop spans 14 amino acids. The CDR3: CASREQGDNYGYTF. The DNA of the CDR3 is TGTGCCAGCAGAGAACAGGGGGATAACTATGGCTACACCTTC.